Presented here are 26 T cell receptor beta chains from one specimen sequenced in a study of high-grade serous ovarian cancer treatment subgroups. Measured with immunoSEQ multiplex PCR; TCRdb has only the in-frame clones, and not every one. The table has about 16,000 clones, 73% seen once. Tumor samples were obtained before definitive surgery or chemotherapy. The sequenced sample was tumor tissue. The receptors stem from a human donor with high-grade serous ovarian cancer.

In its sample, this clone was seen a few times. The chain carries TRBV23-1 and TRBJ2-1; unclear D gene. TRBV23-1 is an ORF for which the function is uncertain. Trimming removed 5 bases from V and 2 bases from J, with 13 bases in between. The CDR3 has 15 amino acids. The CDR3 loop reads CASSSRLFPYNEQFF. CDR3 bases: TGCGCCAGCAGTAGCCGTCTTTTCCCCTACAATGAGCAGTTCTTC.

The V call is TRBV7-3, the J call TRBJ2-2; no reliable D call. The V gene lost 2 bases and the J gene lost 0 bases, with 7 bases spanning the gap. Germline-derived CDR1 and CDR2 are SGHTA and FQGTGA. CDR3 length: 15 amino acids. The DNA of the CDR3 is TGTGCCAGCAGCTTAGTCTTCGCGAACACCGGGGAGCTGTTTTTT. The encoded protein is CASSLVFANTGELFF.

This clone was seen a single time. DNA for the CDR3: TGTGCCATCAGTGATCAGGGGGCGAACACTGAAGCTTTCTTT. Protein: CAISDQGANTEAFF. The genes are TRBV10-3 and TRBJ1-1; TRBD1 aligns across 8 bases. With 3 bases clipped from V and 1 base from J, the junction kept 1 base outside the gene matches. The CDR3 extends over 14 amino acids. The germline gives CDR1 ENHRY, CDR2 SYGVKD.

This clone turned up a few times. The J gene is TRBJ1-1, the V gene TRBV7-9; D is possibly TRBD1 (6 bases). V lost 6 bases to trimming and J lost 2 bases, with 13 bases between them. This CDR3 is 14 amino acids long. In germline, CDR1 is SEHNR, CDR2 FQNEAQ (reference sequence). In DNA form, the CDR3 reads TGTGCCAGCAGACACAGGGACGGTAACACTGAAGCTTTCTTT. Translation: CASRHRDGNTEAFF.

The chain couples TRBV30 to TRBJ2-3, with TRBD2 matching over 10 bases. From germline, CDR1 is GTSNPN and CDR2 SVGIG (reference sequence). This CDR3 region has 15 residues. V lost 4 bases, J lost 0 bases, and 4 bases stayed unmatched. DNA of the CDR3: TGTGCCTGGACGTTAGCGGGGGGAAGCACAGATACGCAGTATTTT. Translating it yields CAWTLAGGSTDTQYF.

The rearrangement links TRBV6-1 to TRBJ1-1, with a tentative D call TRBD1 (5 bases). Trimming pared 7 bases from V and 1 base from J, leaving 13 bases between. The germline V gene has CDR1 MNHNS and CDR2 SASEGT. CDR3 size: 14 residues. Written as DNA, the CDR3 is TGTGCCAGCACCCTAGATACAGGGAACACTGAAGCTTTCTTT. Its translation is CASTLDTGNTEAFF.

This chain links TRBV7-3 with TRBJ2-5, with D possibly being TRBD1 or TRBD2 (6 bases each). The CDR3 spans 15 residues. In germline, CDR1 is SGHTA, CDR2 FQGTGA. Trimming cost V 2 bases and J 1 base, with 11 bases left between them. The CDR3 is CASSLQGGIQETQYF. CDR3 nucleotides: TGTGCCAGCAGCTTACAAGGGGGGATCCAAGAGACCCAGTACTTC.

This chain uses TRBV7-9 with TRBJ1-2; D is possibly TRBD1 (5 bases). The germline CDR1 and CDR2 sequences are SEHNR and FQNEAQ (reference sequence). Trimming removed 5 bases from V and 1 base from J, with 11 bases in between. The CDR3 extends over 14 amino acids. CDR3 protein: CASSPGHVNYGYTF. The CDR3 nucleotides are TGTGCCAGCAGCCCAGGACACGTTAACTATGGCTACACCTTC.

Points on this clone: This sample also contains other DNA sequences that code for the same CDR3. The chain has TRBV6-6 and TRBJ1-5, with D possibly TRBD1 on 6 matching bases. Trimming removed 2 bases from V and 2 bases from J, with 7 bases in between. CDR3 length equals 14 residues. Germline CDR1 and CDR2: MNHNY and SVGAGI (reference sequence). The CDR3 sequence: CASSYRTGNQPQHF. CDR3 sequence (DNA): TGTGCCAGCAGTTACCGGACAGGCAATCAGCCCCAGCATTTT.

This chain links TRBV19 with TRBJ2-3; D may be TRBD1 or TRBD2 (6 bases each). The length of the CDR3 is 14 residues. Germline values: CDR1 LNHDA, CDR2 SQIVND (reference sequence). The germline V and J ends were trimmed by 8 bases and 5 bases, with 17 bases remaining between them. The CDR3 nucleotides read TGTGCCAGTCGACCGACAGGAGGGGGAGATACGCAGTATTTT. Its protein product is CASRPTGGGDTQYF.

This clone occurred once. The chain joins TRBV5-3 to TRBJ2-4; tentatively, D is TRBD1 (6 bases). TRBV5-3 is flagged as an ORF with uncertain function. This CDR3 region has 13 residues. V lost 7 bases and J 1 base, leaving 9 bases between the germline ends. In nucleotides, the CDR3 is TGTGCCAGAGCAGGGGTGGCCAAAAACATTCAGTACTTC. This sequence encodes CARAGVAKNIQYF.

This clone has more than one count but fewer than ten. The chain couples TRBV6-6 to TRBJ1-1; no reliable D call. The CDR3 totals 13 residues. CDR1 and CDR2 (germline): MNHNY, SVGAGI (reference sequence). Deletions cut 5 bases from V and 3 bases from J, with 10 bases between. In DNA, the CDR3 is TGTGCCAGCAGTCCGGACCGGGACACTGAAGCTTTCTTT. Translated, it gives CASSPDRDTEAFF.

CDR3 bases: TGTGCCAGTAGTATTGCTCTCGAGCAGTACTTC. It yields the protein CASSIALEQYF. This rearrangement joins TRBV19 to TRBJ2-7; D ambiguous. Trimming stripped 3 bases from V and 6 bases from J, with 6 bases between. The CDR3 runs 11 residues. Germline loops: CDR1 LNHDA, CDR2 SQIVND (reference sequence).

The gene calls are TRBV6-6 and TRBJ2-7, with 12 positions matching TRBD2. CDR3 length: 15 residues. With V trimmed by 7 bases and J by 6 bases, 10 bases remained unmatched. The germline V gene encodes CDR1 MNHNY and CDR2 SVGAGI (reference sequence). CDR3 region: CASNSRQGLAGEQYF. The DNA of the CDR3 is TGTGCCAGCAACTCTAGGCAGGGACTAGCGGGCGAGCAGTACTTC.

Here the CDR3 DNA reads TGTGCCAGCAGCGTTAATGGACATAGGGACTACGAGCAGTACTTC. It specifies CASSVNGHRDYEQYF. This chain links TRBV9 with TRBJ2-7, with D possibly matching TRBD1 (5 bases). The germline V gene encodes CDR1 SGDLS and CDR2 YYNGEE. This CDR3 region has 15 residues. V shed 2 bases and J shed 3 bases, with 15 bases lying between them.

The chain joins TRBV19 to TRBJ1-5; the match to TRBD1 covers 7 bases. CDR3 length: 14 amino acids. With V trimmed by 2 bases and J by 6 bases, 4 bases remained unmatched. Per germline, CDR1 LNHDA and CDR2 SQIVND (reference sequence). The CDR3: CASSIQRGRQPQHF. The CDR3 DNA follows: TGTGCCAGTAGTATACAAAGGGGGCGTCAGCCCCAGCATTTT.

This chain joins TRBV5-1 and TRBJ1-6; D gene ambiguous. V lost 7 bases and J 10 bases, leaving 21 bases between the germline ends. CDR3 length: 15 amino acids. CDR1 is SGHRS and CDR2 is YFSETQ in the germline V gene. The CDR3 DNA reads TGCGCCAGCGGCCAATATGACGGGCAGAGCTCACCCCTCCACTTT. This sequence encodes CASGQYDGQSSPLHF.

This clone was detected a few times. The chain is built from TRBV5-4 and TRBJ1-1, with unresolved D. Germline V gives CDR1 SGHNT, CDR2 YYREEE (reference sequence). Trimming stripped 0 bases from V and 5 bases from J, with 11 bases between. The CDR3 contains 14 residues. For the CDR3, the DNA is TGTGCCAGCAGCTTGGCCAGTGGGGAAACTGAAGCTTTCTTT. The encoded protein is CASSLASGETEAFF.

The chain recombines TRBV13 with TRBJ2-7; no reliable D call. From germline, CDR1 is PRHDT and CDR2 FYEKMQ (reference sequence). This CDR3 has 11 amino acids. Trimming shortened V by 2 bases and J by 4 bases, and 3 bases separated the two germline ends. The CDR3, as DNA: TGTGCCAGCAGCTTACATTACGAGCAGTACTTC. The encoded protein is CASSLHYEQYF. The full variable domain, rest sourced from reference TRBV13 and TRBJ2-7, is AAGVIQSPRHLIKEKRETATLKCYPIPRHDTVYWYQQGPGQDPQFLISFYEKMQSDKGSIPDRFSAQQFSDYHSELNMSSLELGDSALYFCASSLHYEQYFGPGTRLTVT.

V and J are TRBV14 and TRBJ1-4; TRBD1 aligns across 7 bases. The CDR3 runs to 16 residues. Germline values: CDR1 SGHDN, CDR2 FVKESK. The V gene end was trimmed by 4 bases and the J gene end by 7 bases; junction bases not matched to a gene: 12. The CDR3, as DNA: TGTGCCAGCAGCCGCCTTAGGACAGGCGGTGTTGAAAAACTGTTTTTT. Protein: CASSRLRTGGVEKLFF.

J is TRBJ2-3 and V is TRBV5-1; the match to TRBD2 covers 7 bases. CDR1 is SGHRS and CDR2 is YFSETQ in the germline V gene. Trimming removed 0 bases from V and 5 bases from J; junction bases left unmatched: 6. The CDR3 is 15 residues long. The DNA for the CDR3 is TGCGCCAGCAGCTTGGGTGGCGGGGGACGAGATACGCAGTATTTT. This encodes CASSLGGGGRDTQYF.

The genes are TRBV11-2 and TRBJ1-3; no firm D call. Germline lookup yields CDR1 SGHAT and CDR2 FQNNGV. Trimming pared 5 bases from V and 8 bases from J, leaving 10 bases between. The CDR3 length is 12 residues. The CDR3 loop is CASSPQIHTIYF. CDR3 sequence (DNA): TGTGCCAGCAGCCCCCAAATACACACCATATATTTT.

The CDR3: CSVDNGQFSYNEQFF. The DNA of the CDR3 is TGCAGCGTTGATAACGGACAGTTCTCCTACAATGAGCAGTTCTTC. The rearrangement links TRBV29-1 to TRBJ2-1; the D gene is possibly TRBD1 (6 bases). The CDR3 consists of 15 residues. Per germline, CDR1 SQVTM and CDR2 ANQGSEA. V lost 3 bases and J 0 bases, leaving 12 bases between the germline ends.

J is TRBJ2-4 and V is TRBV27; D ambiguous. Trimming stripped 4 bases from V and 2 bases from J, with 6 bases between. Germline assignment: CDR1 MNHEY and CDR2 SMNVEV (reference sequence). The CDR3 is 13 residues long. This CDR3 is CASSSTTKNIQYF. The CDR3 region has the DNA TGTGCCAGCAGTTCAACCACCAAAAACATTCAGTACTTC.

This clone appeared a single time. V gene TRBV7-3 combines with J gene TRBJ2-3, with D hard to call. CDR3 size: 12 residues. Trimming took 3 bases from V and 5 from J, leaving 6 bases between them. Germline V gene data show CDR1 as SGHTA and CDR2 as FQGTGA. The CDR3 DNA reads as TGTGCCAGCAGCTTGACAATAGATACGCAGTATTTT. Amino acids: CASSLTIDTQYF.

The V gene is TRBV4-3, the J gene TRBJ1-6, with no clear D. The CDR3 covers 17 residues. Trimming pared 0 bases from V and 7 bases from J, leaving 16 bases between. CDR1 and CDR2 (germline): LGHNA, YSLEER. CDR3 loop: CASSQDIGRATNSPLHF. The CDR3, as DNA: TGCGCCAGCAGCCAAGACATAGGTAGGGCCACCAATTCACCCCTCCACTTT.